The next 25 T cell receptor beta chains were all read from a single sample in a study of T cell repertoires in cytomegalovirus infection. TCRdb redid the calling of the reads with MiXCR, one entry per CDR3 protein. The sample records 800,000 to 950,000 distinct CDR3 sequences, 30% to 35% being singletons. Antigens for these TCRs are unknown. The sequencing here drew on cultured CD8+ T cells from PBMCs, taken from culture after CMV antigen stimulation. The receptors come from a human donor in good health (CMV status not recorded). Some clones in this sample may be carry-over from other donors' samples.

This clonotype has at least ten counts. The CDR3 DNA follows: TGTGCCAGCAGTTTAGGAGGGAACGCGGGCAATCAGCCCCAGCATTTT. This translates into CASSLGGNAGNQPQHF. V gene TRBV12-3 or TRBV12-4 combines with J gene TRBJ1-5; unclear D gene. The length of the CDR3 is 16 residues. Trimming removed 1 base at V and 2 bases at J, with 12 bases between.

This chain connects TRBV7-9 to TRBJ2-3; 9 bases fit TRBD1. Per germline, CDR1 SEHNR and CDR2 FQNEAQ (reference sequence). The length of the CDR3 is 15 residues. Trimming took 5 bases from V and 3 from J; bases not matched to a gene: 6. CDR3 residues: CASSPTGGITDTQYF. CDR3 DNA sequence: TGTGCCAGCAGCCCGACAGGGGGAATAACAGATACGCAGTATTTT.

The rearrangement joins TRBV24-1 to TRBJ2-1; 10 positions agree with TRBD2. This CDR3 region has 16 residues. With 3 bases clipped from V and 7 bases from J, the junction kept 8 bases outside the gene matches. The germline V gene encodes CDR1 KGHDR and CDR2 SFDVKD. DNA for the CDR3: TGTGCCACCAGTGATATCAGCGGGGGGGCCGGGAATGAGCAGTTCTTC. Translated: CATSDISGGAGNEQFF.

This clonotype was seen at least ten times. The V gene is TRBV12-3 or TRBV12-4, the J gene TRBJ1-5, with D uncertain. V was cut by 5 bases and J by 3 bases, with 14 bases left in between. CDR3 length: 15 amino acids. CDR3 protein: CASSHTGLHNQPQHF. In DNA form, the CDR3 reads TGTGCCAGCAGTCATACGGGGTTGCACAATCAGCCCCAGCATTTT.

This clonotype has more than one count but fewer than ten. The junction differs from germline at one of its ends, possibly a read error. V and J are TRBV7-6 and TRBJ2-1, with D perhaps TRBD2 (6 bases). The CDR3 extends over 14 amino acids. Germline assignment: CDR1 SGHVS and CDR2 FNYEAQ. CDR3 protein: CASSRGGGVAERIF. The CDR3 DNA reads TGTGCCAGCAGCCGTGGGGGAGGTGTGGCTGAGCGGATCTTC.

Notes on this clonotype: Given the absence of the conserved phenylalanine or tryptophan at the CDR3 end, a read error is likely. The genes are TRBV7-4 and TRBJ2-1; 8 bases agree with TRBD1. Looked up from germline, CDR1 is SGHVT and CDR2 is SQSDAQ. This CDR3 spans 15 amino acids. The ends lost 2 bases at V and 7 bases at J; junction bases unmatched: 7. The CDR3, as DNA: TGTGCCAGCAGCTTACGGGACAGGTTTTTTAATGAGCAGTTCATC. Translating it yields CASSLRDRFFNEQFI.

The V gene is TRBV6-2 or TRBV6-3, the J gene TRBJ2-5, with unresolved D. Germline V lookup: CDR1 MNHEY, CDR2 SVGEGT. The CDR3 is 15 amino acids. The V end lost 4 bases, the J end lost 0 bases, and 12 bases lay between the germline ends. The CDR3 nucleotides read TGTGCCAGCAGTTTGAATCGGAAGTACCAAGAGACCCAGTACTTC. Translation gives CASSLNRKYQETQYF.

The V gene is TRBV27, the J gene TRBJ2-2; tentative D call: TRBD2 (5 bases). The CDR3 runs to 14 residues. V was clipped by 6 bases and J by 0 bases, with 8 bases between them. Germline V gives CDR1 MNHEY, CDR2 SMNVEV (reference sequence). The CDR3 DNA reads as TGTGCCAGCAGAACGGGGTCGAACACCGGGGAGCTGTTTTTT. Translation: CASRTGSNTGELFF.

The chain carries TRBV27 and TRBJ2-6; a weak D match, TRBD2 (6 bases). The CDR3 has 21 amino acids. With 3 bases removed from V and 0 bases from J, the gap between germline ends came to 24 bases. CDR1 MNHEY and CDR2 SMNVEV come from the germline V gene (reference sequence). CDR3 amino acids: CASSFYVSVRGAGSGANVLTF. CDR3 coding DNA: TGTGCCAGCAGTTTTTATGTCTCTGTGCGAGGAGCGGGCTCTGGGGCCAACGTCCTGACTTTC.

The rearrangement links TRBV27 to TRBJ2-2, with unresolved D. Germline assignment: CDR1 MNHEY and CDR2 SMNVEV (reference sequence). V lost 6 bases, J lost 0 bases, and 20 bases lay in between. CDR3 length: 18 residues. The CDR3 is CASSPSFPRLSNTGELFF. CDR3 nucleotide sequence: TGTGCCAGCAGCCCTTCTTTCCCTAGGCTATCGAACACCGGGGAGCTGTTTTTT.

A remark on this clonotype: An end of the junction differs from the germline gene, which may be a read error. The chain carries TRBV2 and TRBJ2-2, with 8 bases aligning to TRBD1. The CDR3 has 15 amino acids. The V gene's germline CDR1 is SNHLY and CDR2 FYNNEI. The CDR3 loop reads CASRIRGLDTEELFF. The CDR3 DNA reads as TGTGCCAGCAGAATCAGGGGGCTGGACACCGAGGAGCTGTTTTTT. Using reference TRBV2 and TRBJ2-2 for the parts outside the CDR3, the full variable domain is EPEVTQTPSHQVTQMGQEVILRCVPISNHLYFYWYRQILGQKVEFLVSFYNNEISEKSEIFDDQFSVERPDGSNFTLKIRSTKLEDSAMYFCASRIRGLDTEELFFGEGSRLTVL.

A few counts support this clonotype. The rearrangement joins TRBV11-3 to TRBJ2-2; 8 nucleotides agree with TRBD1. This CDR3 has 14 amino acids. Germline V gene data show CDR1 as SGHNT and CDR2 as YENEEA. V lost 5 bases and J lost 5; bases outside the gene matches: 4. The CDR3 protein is CASSDRTGTGELFF. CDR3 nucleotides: TGTGCCAGCAGCGACCGGACAGGGACCGGGGAGCTGTTTTTT.

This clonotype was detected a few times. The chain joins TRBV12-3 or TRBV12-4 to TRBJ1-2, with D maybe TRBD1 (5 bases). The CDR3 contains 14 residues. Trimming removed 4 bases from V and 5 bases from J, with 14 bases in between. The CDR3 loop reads CASSSRDPQYGYTF. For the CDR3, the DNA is TGTGCCAGCAGTTCCCGGGACCCTCAATATGGCTACACCTTC.

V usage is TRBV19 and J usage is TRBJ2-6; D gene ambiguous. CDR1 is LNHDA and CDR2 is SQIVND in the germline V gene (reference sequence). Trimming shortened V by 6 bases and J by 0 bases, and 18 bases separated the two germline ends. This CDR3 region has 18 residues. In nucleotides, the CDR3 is TGTGCCAGTAGGGGTTTAAAGGAACCATACTCTGGGGCCAACGTCCTGACTTTC. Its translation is CASRGLKEPYSGANVLTF.

The CDR3: CASSQDRGQGNTIYF. Written as DNA, the CDR3 is TGTGCCAGCAGCCAAGACAGGGGGCAAGGAAACACCATATATTTT. The gene calls are TRBV6-5 and TRBJ1-3; 10 bases fit TRBD1. Looked up from germline, CDR1 is MNHEY and CDR2 is SVGAGI. The CDR3 has 15 residues. The junction had 6 bases not matched to a gene; V was cut back by 6 bases and J by 4 bases.

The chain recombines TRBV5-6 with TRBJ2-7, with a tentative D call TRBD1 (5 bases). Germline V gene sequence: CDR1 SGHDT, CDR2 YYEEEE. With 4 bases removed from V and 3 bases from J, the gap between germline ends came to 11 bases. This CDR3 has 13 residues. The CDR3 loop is CASSPAGFYEQYV. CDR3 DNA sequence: TGTGCCAGCAGCCCTGCAGGGTTCTACGAGCAGTACGTC.

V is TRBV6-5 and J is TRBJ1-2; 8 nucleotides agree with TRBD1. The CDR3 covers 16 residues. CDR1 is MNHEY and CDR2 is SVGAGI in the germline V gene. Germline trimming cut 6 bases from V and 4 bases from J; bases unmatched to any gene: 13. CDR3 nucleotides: TGTGCCAGCAGGGAAAGGGACAGGACCGACCGCTATGGCTACACCTTC. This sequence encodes CASRERDRTDRYGYTF.

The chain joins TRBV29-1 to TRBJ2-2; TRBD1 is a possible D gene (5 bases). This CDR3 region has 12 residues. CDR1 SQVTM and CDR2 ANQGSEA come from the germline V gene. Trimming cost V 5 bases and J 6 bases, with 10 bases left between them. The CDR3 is CSVQGVAGELFF. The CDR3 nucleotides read TGCAGCGTTCAAGGGGTTGCCGGGGAGCTGTTTTTT.

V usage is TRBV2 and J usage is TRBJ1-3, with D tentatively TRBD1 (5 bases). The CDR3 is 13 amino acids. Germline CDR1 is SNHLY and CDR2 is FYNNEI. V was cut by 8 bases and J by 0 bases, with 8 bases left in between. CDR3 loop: CASGGVSGNTIYF. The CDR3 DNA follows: TGTGCCAGCGGGGGAGTCTCTGGAAACACCATATATTTT. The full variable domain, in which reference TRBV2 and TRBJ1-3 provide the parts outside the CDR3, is EPEVTQTPSHQVTQMGQEVILRCVPISNHLYFYWYRQILGQKVEFLVSFYNNEISEKSEIFDDQFSVERPDGSNFTLKIRSTKLEDSAMYFCASGGVSGNTIYFGEGSWLTVV.

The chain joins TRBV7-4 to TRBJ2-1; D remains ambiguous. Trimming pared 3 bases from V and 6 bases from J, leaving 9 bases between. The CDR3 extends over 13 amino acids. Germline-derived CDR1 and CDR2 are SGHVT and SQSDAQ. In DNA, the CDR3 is TGTGCCAGCAGCTTTTACACGAGCAATGAGCAGTTCTTC. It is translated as CASSFYTSNEQFF.

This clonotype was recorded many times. CDR3 residues: CASSLLIWGSEKLFF. Written as DNA, the CDR3 is TGTGCCAGCAGCTTACTGATTTGGGGTAGTGAAAAACTGTTTTTT. This chain links TRBV7-6 with TRBJ1-4; D ambiguous. This CDR3 has 15 amino acids. Trimming left V 2 bases short and J 7 bases short, with 14 bases between. Germline CDR1 is SGHVS and CDR2 is FNYEAQ.

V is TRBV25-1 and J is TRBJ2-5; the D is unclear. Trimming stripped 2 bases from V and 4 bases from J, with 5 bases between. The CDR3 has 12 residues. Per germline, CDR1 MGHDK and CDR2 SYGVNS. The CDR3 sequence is CASSEVRETQYF. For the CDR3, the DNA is TGTGCCAGCAGTGAAGTCCGAGAGACCCAGTACTTC.

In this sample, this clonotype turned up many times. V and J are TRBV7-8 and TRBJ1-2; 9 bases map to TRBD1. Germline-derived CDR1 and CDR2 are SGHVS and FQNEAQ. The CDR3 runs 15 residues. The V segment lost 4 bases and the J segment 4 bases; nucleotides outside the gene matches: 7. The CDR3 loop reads CASSSPGQGLYGYTF. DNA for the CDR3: TGTGCCAGCAGCTCTCCGGGACAGGGCCTCTATGGCTACACCTTC.

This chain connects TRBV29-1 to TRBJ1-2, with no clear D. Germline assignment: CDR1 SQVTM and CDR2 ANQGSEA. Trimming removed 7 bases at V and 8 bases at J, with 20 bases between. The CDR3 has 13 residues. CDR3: CSARPSGLGGYTF. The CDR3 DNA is TGCAGCGCCCGCCCCTCGGGGTTGGGAGGCTACACCTTC.

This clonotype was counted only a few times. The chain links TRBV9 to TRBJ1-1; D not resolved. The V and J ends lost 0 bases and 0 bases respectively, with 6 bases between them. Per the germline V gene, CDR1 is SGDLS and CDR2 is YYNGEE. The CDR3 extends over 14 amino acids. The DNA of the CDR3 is TGTGCCAGCAGCGTAGGAGCCATGAACACTGAAGCTTTCTTT. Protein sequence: CASSVGAMNTEAFF.